Each of the 19 T cell receptor beta chains below was sequenced from the same sample in a study. Using its own MiXCR run on the RT-PCR reads, TCRdb lists one record per CDR3 protein. The profile covers approximately 720,000 distinct CDR3 sequences, with 14% appearing a single time and 3.6% taken by the ten largest. The sample consisted of memory CD4+ T cells from blood. The receptors here all came from a female donor in good health, serving as a healthy control.

Turning to this clonotype: An end of the junction does not agree with germline; a read error may underlie this. The chain recombines TRBV20-1 with TRBJ1-2; D perhaps matches TRBD1 (6 bases). CDR1 and CDR2 from the germline V gene are DFQATT and SNEGSKA (reference sequence). The length of the CDR3 is 14 residues. CDR3 protein: CSASGGAINDGYTF. The CDR3 region has the DNA TGCAGTGCTAGTGGGGGGGCGATTAACGATGGCTACACCTTC.

In this sample, this clonotype turned up a few times. V is TRBV12-3 or TRBV12-4 and J is TRBJ2-5, with 9 bases that match TRBD2. J gave up 5 bases and V 4 bases, and 5 bases lay outside the gene matches. This CDR3 is 14 amino acids long. The CDR3 region has the DNA TGTGCCAGCAGTTGGACTAGCGCCGGGGAGACCCAGTACTTC. Its translation: CASSWTSAGETQYF.

This sequence joins TRBV7-2 and TRBJ1-4, with D uncertain. The germline V gene has CDR1 SGHTA and CDR2 FQGNSA. The CDR3 runs 13 residues. Trimming took 7 bases from V and 8 from J, leaving 14 bases between them. The CDR3 sequence: CASTNYPTEKLFF. For the CDR3, the DNA is TGTGCCAGCACCAATTACCCAACGGAAAAACTGTTTTTT.

This clonotype was found a few times. J is TRBJ2-1 and V is TRBV5-1, with TRBD2 identical over 8 bases. Germline trimming cut 0 bases from V and 5 bases from J; bases unmatched to any gene: 7. The CDR3 is made up of 16 amino acids. Germline CDR1 and CDR2: SGHRS and YFSETQ. This CDR3 reads CASSLVLGLGNNEQFF. The DNA for the CDR3 is TGCGCCAGCAGCTTGGTTCTGGGACTAGGCAACAATGAGCAGTTCTTC.

This clonotype has a handful of counts. The chain carries TRBV15 and TRBJ1-2, with a weak D call TRBD1 (6 bases). With 0 bases removed from V and 5 bases from J, the gap between germline ends came to 16 bases. Germline V gene sequence: CDR1 LNHNV, CDR2 YYDKDF (reference sequence). This CDR3 has 16 residues. CDR3 in amino acids: CATSRDLAGVKYGYTF. CDR3 bases: TGTGCCACCAGCAGAGATCTCGCAGGGGTTAAGTATGGCTACACCTTC.

The chain employs TRBV6-5 and TRBJ2-2; TRBD2 is a possible D gene (5 bases). From germline, CDR1 is MNHEY and CDR2 SVGAGI. This CDR3 has 16 residues. The V end lost 5 bases, the J end lost 5 bases, and 18 bases lay between the germline ends. The CDR3 spells CASSRRVRRNTGELFF. The CDR3 region has the DNA TGTGCCAGCAGTAGGCGGGTTCGGCGCAATACCGGGGAGCTGTTTTTT.

V gene TRBV5-4 combines with J gene TRBJ2-1; D call uncertain. CDR1 SGHNT and CDR2 YYREEE come from the germline V gene (reference sequence). The CDR3 consists of 14 residues. The V and J ends lost 2 bases and 5 bases respectively, with 11 bases between them. CDR3 sequence: CASSFPVGHNEQFF. For the CDR3, the DNA is TGTGCCAGCAGCTTTCCGGTGGGCCACAATGAGCAGTTCTTC. Full variable domain (outside the CDR3, taken from reference TRBV5-4 and TRBJ2-1): ETGVTQSPTHLIKTRGQQVTLRCSSQSGHNTVSWYQQALGQGPQFIFQYYREEENGRGNFPPRFSGLQFPNYSSELNVNALELDDSALYLCASSFPVGHNEQFFGPGTRLTVL.

This clonotype was detected ten times or more. The chain joins TRBV6-1 to TRBJ1-5, with TRBD1 as a possible D gene (5 bases). This CDR3 is built from 12 residues. V gave up 7 bases and J gave up 6 bases, with 10 bases separating them. CDR1 and CDR2 from the germline V gene are MNHNS and SASEGT. CDR3 sequence reads: CASNQGGQPQHF. In nucleotides, the CDR3 is TGTGCCAGCAATCAGGGCGGTCAGCCCCAGCATTTT.

The sample holds many counts of this clonotype. This chain connects TRBV5-6 to TRBJ2-1; 7 bases align to TRBD1. The J segment lost 7 bases and the V segment lost 4 bases, leaving 11 bases of the junction unmatched. The CDR3 has 15 residues. Per germline, CDR1 SGHDT and CDR2 YYEEEE. CDR3 loop: CASSPPGTVWNEQFF. CDR3 DNA: TGTGCCAGCAGCCCCCCCGGGACAGTATGGAATGAGCAGTTCTTC.

The CDR3 nucleotides read TGTGCCAGCAGTGAGTACGGGTCCCTCGGGGGCTACACCTTC. Encoded protein: CASSEYGSLGGYTF. The chain couples TRBV12-3 or TRBV12-4 to TRBJ1-2; D is undetermined. The V gene lost 5 bases and the J gene lost 8 bases, with 18 bases spanning the gap. The CDR3 is 14 amino acids.

The gene calls are TRBV9 and TRBJ2-1; TRBD1 might be the D (6 bases). Deletions cut 10 bases from V and 3 bases from J, with 11 bases between. This CDR3 has 12 residues. Germline V CDR1 and CDR2: SGDLS, YYNGEE. CDR3 nucleotide sequence: TGTGCCTACCGGACAGACTACAATGAGCAGTTCTTC. Translated, it gives CAYRTDYNEQFF.

The chain carries TRBV28 and TRBJ2-7, with TRBD2 matching over 8 bases. The CDR3 covers 14 residues. After removal of 7 bases from V and 6 bases from J, the junction contained 11 bases not matched to a gene. CDR1 and CDR2 (germline): MDHEN, SYDVKM. CDR3 protein: CASIHSGVPSEQYF. For the CDR3, the DNA is TGTGCCAGCATCCATAGCGGGGTCCCCTCCGAGCAGTACTTC.

This clonotype was detected a few times. A much larger clone differs by one base, so this may be a read error. The rearrangement joins TRBV28 to TRBJ2-2; D call uncertain. The germline V gene has CDR1 MDHEN and CDR2 SYDVKM. The CDR3 is 14 residues long. CDR3 protein: CASRGSSVTWELFF. In nucleotides, the CDR3 is TGTGCCAGCAGAGGCAGCTCGGTCACCTGGGAGCTGTTTTTT.

The rearrangement links TRBV19 to TRBJ2-7; D perhaps matches TRBD2 (6 bases). The germline CDR1 and CDR2 sequences are LNHDA and SQIVND (reference sequence). The CDR3 is 15 residues long. Trimming stripped 5 bases from V and 5 bases from J, with 19 bases between. In DNA form, the CDR3 reads TGTGCCAGTAGTCCTTGGACTTCCCCGGGGGACGAGCAGTACTTC. It translates to CASSPWTSPGDEQYF. The complete variable domain, with remaining parts taken from reference TRBV19 and TRBJ2-7, reads DGGITQSPKYLFRKEGQNVTLSCEQNLNHDAMYWYRQDPGQGLRLIYYSQIVNDFQKGDIAEGYSVSREKKESFPLTVTSAQKNPTAFYLCASSPWTSPGDEQYFGPGTRLTVT.

This clonotype was detected many times. This sequence joins TRBV6-2 or TRBV6-3 and TRBJ2-1; possibly TRBD2 for D (7 bases). Germline CDR1 is MNHEY and CDR2 is SVGEGT. V dropped 4 bases and J dropped 12 bases, with 16 bases sitting between them. CDR3 size: 13 residues. The CDR3 region is CASSWGAGGSQFF. CDR3 DNA sequence: TGTGCCAGCAGTTGGGGGGCCGGGGGGTCGCAGTTCTTC.

This clonotype was counted ten times or more. The gene calls are TRBV7-2 and TRBJ2-5; TRBD1 is a possible D gene (6 bases). The CDR3 runs to 14 residues. Germline V lookup: CDR1 SGHTA, CDR2 FQGNSA. Trimming shortened V by 3 bases and J by 4 bases, and 12 bases separated the two germline ends. The CDR3 sequence is CASSLSGDPETQYF. The CDR3 region has the DNA TGTGCCAGCAGCTTGTCAGGGGACCCAGAGACCCAGTACTTC.

The sample holds a few counts of this clonotype. V is TRBV2 and J is TRBJ2-2, with D possibly being TRBD1 (5 bases). The germline V gene encodes CDR1 SNHLY and CDR2 FYNNEI. Trimming left V 6 bases short and J 7 bases short, with 15 bases between. This CDR3 is built from 14 residues. Written as DNA, the CDR3 is TGTGCCAGCAGGCGCCAGGGAATTGACGGGGAGCTGTTTTTT. This codes for CASRRQGIDGELFF. The whole variable domain, remainder taken from reference TRBV2 and TRBJ2-2, is EPEVTQTPSHQVTQMGQEVILRCVPISNHLYFYWYRQILGQKVEFLVSFYNNEISEKSEIFDDQFSVERPDGSNFTLKIRSTKLEDSAMYFCASRRQGIDGELFFGEGSRLTVL.

The chain joins TRBV15 to TRBJ1-5; D might be TRBD1 (6 bases). CDR3 length equals 15 residues. Trimming pared 4 bases from V and 7 bases from J, leaving 17 bases between. Germline CDR1 is LNHNV and CDR2 is YYDKDF (reference sequence). The CDR3 DNA sequence: TGTGCCACCAGCACCCGACCGGGGGCCTCCCAGCCCCAGCATTTT. Residues: CATSTRPGASQPQHF.

This chain connects TRBV11-2 to TRBJ1-4; 7 bases line up with TRBD1. Germline lookup yields CDR1 SGHAT and CDR2 FQNNGV. V shed 6 bases, J shed 8 bases, and the junction held 6 bases outside the gene matches. The CDR3 is 13 residues long. CDR3 in DNA: TGTGCCAGCAGTCAGGGGGTGGGAGAAAAACTGTTTTTT. This translates into CASSQGVGEKLFF.